This is a list of T cell receptor beta chains from one sample in a study of shared clonotypes between healthy human individuals. Produced via immunoSEQ multiplex PCR; TCRdb's table is partial and in-frame only. This table has about 2.4 million clones, approximately 93% appearing once. Sequencing was performed on naive CD4+ T cells from PBMCs. The receptors originated from a man aged 18 to 30 in good health. Some clones in this sample may be carry-over from other donors' samples. Both conserved end residues are part of each CDR3. Fields, in order: clone size, V gene, D gene, J gene, CDR3 DNA, CDR3 protein. The D gene is left open where the match is weak. Only part of the rows carry a size: once, few, many, or a class if the clone is expanded.

abundance: -; v_gene: TRBV27; d_gene: -; j_gene: TRBJ1-1; CDR3nt: TGTGCCAGCAGTTGGGGTAGGGCTTCTCAAGCTTTCTTT; CDR3aa: CASSWGRASQAFF
abundance: -; v_gene: TRBV29-1; d_gene: -; j_gene: TRBJ1-1; CDR3nt: TGCAGCGTTGTAGTGGAAGCTGAAGCTTTCTTT; CDR3aa: CSVVVEAEAFF
abundance: -; v_gene: TRBV19; d_gene: TRBD1; j_gene: TRBJ2-5; CDR3nt: TGTGCCAGTAGTTCCCTCGACAGGGTGGAGACCCAGTACTTC; CDR3aa: CASSSLDRVETQYF
abundance: -; v_gene: TRBV4-1; d_gene: -; j_gene: TRBJ1-5; CDR3nt: TGCGCCAGCAGCCAAGTAGTCGGTATCAATCAGCCCCAGCATTTT; CDR3aa: CASSQVVGINQPQHF
abundance: -; v_gene: TRBV27; d_gene: TRBD2; j_gene: TRBJ2-3; CDR3nt: TGTGCCAGCAGTCCCCAGGGTAGCGGGAGAGGGACAGATACGCAGTATTTT; CDR3aa: CASSPQGSGRGTDTQYF
abundance: -; v_gene: TRBV6-6; d_gene: TRBD1; j_gene: TRBJ1-2; CDR3nt: TGTGCCAGCAGTTCCAGGACAGGGTTGAACTATGGCTACACCTTC; CDR3aa: CASSSRTGLNYGYTF
abundance: few; v_gene: TRBV6-4; d_gene: -; j_gene: TRBJ2-7; CDR3nt: TGTGCCAGCAGTGACTGCGAGCAGTACTTC; CDR3aa: CASSDCEQYF
abundance: -; v_gene: TRBV4-1; d_gene: -; j_gene: TRBJ1-6; CDR3nt: TGCGCCAGCAGCCCTGGACGGTATAATTCACCCCTCCACTTT; CDR3aa: CASSPGRYNSPLHF
abundance: -; v_gene: TRBV6-5; d_gene: -; j_gene: TRBJ2-6; CDR3nt: TGTGCCAGCAGGGCCAGGTCTGCTGGGGCCAACGTCCTGACTTTC; CDR3aa: CASRARSAGANVLTF
abundance: -; v_gene: TRBV7-9; d_gene: TRBD1; j_gene: TRBJ2-1; CDR3nt: TGTGCCAGCAGCTTACCCTGGGACAGGGTGGACAATGAGCAGTTCTTC; CDR3aa: CASSLPWDRVDNEQFF
abundance: -; v_gene: TRBV28; d_gene: -; j_gene: TRBJ1-2; CDR3nt: TGTGCCAGCATCAGGCCTGGGGACTATGGCTACACCTTC; CDR3aa: CASIRPGDYGYTF
abundance: -; v_gene: TRBV4-2; d_gene: -; j_gene: TRBJ2-6; CDR3nt: TGTGCCAGCAGCCAACTCTCTGGGGCCAACGTCCTGACTTTC; CDR3aa: CASSQLSGANVLTF
abundance: -; v_gene: TRBV2; d_gene: -; j_gene: TRBJ1-4; CDR3nt: TGTGCCAGCAGTGAAGCGACGGGTAATGAAAAACTGTTTTTT; CDR3aa: CASSEATGNEKLFF
abundance: -; v_gene: TRBV5-5; d_gene: -; j_gene: TRBJ2-3; CDR3nt: TGTGCCAGCAGCTTGGCCCACCTCGGGAGAACAGATACGCAGTATTTT; CDR3aa: CASSLAHLGRTDTQYF
abundance: -; v_gene: TRBV7-9; d_gene: -; j_gene: TRBJ1-6; CDR3nt: TGTGCCAGCAGCCCTCGGATTGAGGGGATGGGCCTCCTCCACTTT; CDR3aa: CASSPRIEGMGLLHF
abundance: -; v_gene: TRBV28; d_gene: TRBD1; j_gene: TRBJ2-1; CDR3nt: TGTGCCAGCAGTTCCCCCCCCGGGACAGGGAATGAGCAGTTCTTC; CDR3aa: CASSSPPGTGNEQFF
abundance: -; v_gene: TRBV5-1; d_gene: -; j_gene: TRBJ1-5; CDR3nt: TGCGCCAGCAGCTTGGATCCCAATCAGCCCCAGCATTTT; CDR3aa: CASSLDPNQPQHF
abundance: once; v_gene: TRBV6-6; d_gene: TRBD2; j_gene: TRBJ2-5; CDR3nt: TGTGCCAGCACCGCGGGGGAGTTCCAAGAGACCCAGTACTTC; CDR3aa: CASTAGEFQETQYF
abundance: -; v_gene: TRBV30; d_gene: TRBD2; j_gene: TRBJ2-2; CDR3nt: TGTGCCTGGAAAGGTGGGACTAGAAACCCCGGGGAGCTGTTTTTT; CDR3aa: CAWKGGTRNPGELFF
abundance: -; v_gene: TRBV30; d_gene: -; j_gene: TRBJ2-7; CDR3nt: TGTGCCTGGAGTCGCGCGGGGGCAGTTCACTACGAGCAGTACTTC; CDR3aa: CAWSRAGAVHYEQYF
abundance: -; v_gene: TRBV28; d_gene: -; j_gene: TRBJ2-7; CDR3nt: TGTGCCAGCAGTCCCGCCGGCGCTGGCTCCTACGAGCAGTACTTC; CDR3aa: CASSPAGAGSYEQYF
abundance: -; v_gene: TRBV19; d_gene: -; j_gene: TRBJ2-2; CDR3nt: TGTGCCAGTAGTCAACAGGGCCCCGGGGAGCTGTTTTTT; CDR3aa: CASSQQGPGELFF
abundance: -; v_gene: TRBV9; d_gene: TRBD1; j_gene: TRBJ2-7; CDR3nt: TGTGCCAGCAGCGCAACGCCGGGACAGGGCTACGAGCAGTACTTC; CDR3aa: CASSATPGQGYEQYF
abundance: -; v_gene: TRBV10-3; d_gene: -; j_gene: TRBJ1-6; CDR3nt: TGTGCCATCAGTGAGGGCGCGGGATATAATTCACCCCTCCACTTT; CDR3aa: CAISEGAGYNSPLHF
abundance: -; v_gene: TRBV4-1; d_gene: -; j_gene: TRBJ2-1; CDR3nt: TGCGCCAGCAGCCAAGACCCAATAAACTCCTACAATGAGCAGTTCTTC; CDR3aa: CASSQDPINSYNEQFF
abundance: -; v_gene: TRBV7-3; d_gene: TRBD1; j_gene: TRBJ2-1; CDR3nt: TGTGCCAGCAGCTCGACACAGGGGAAGGGGAGCAATGAGCAGTTCTTC; CDR3aa: CASSSTQGKGSNEQFF
abundance: -; v_gene: TRBV4-2; d_gene: TRBD1; j_gene: TRBJ2-3; CDR3nt: TGTGCCAGCAGCCAAGAGAGGACAGGGGAAAGGACAGATACGCAGTATTTT; CDR3aa: CASSQERTGERTDTQYF
abundance: -; v_gene: TRBV5-5; d_gene: -; j_gene: TRBJ1-5; CDR3nt: TGTGCCAGCAGTCCTCGTACAGGGCTACTCGGCGATCAGCCCCAGCATTTT; CDR3aa: CASSPRTGLLGDQPQHF
abundance: -; v_gene: TRBV11-2; d_gene: -; j_gene: TRBJ2-1; CDR3nt: TGTGCCAGCAGCTATAGAGGGGCCTACAATGAGCAGTTCTTC; CDR3aa: CASSYRGAYNEQFF
abundance: few; v_gene: TRBV28; d_gene: -; j_gene: TRBJ1-2; CDR3nt: TGTGCCAGCTACTTAGGGGTGGCCTATGGCTACACCTTC; CDR3aa: CASYLGVAYGYTF
abundance: -; v_gene: TRBV5-4; d_gene: TRBD2; j_gene: TRBJ2-3; CDR3nt: TGTGCCAGCAGCTCGACTAGCGGGAGTGATACGCAGTATTTT; CDR3aa: CASSSTSGSDTQYF
abundance: -; v_gene: TRBV25-1; d_gene: -; j_gene: TRBJ2-3; CDR3nt: TGTGCCAGCAGTCCGCGGGGAGATACGCAGTATTTT; CDR3aa: CASSPRGDTQYF
abundance: -; v_gene: TRBV5-1; d_gene: -; j_gene: TRBJ2-7; CDR3nt: TGCGCCAGCAGCGCGGGACAGTCTTACGAGCAGTACTTC; CDR3aa: CASSAGQSYEQYF
abundance: -; v_gene: TRBV18; d_gene: -; j_gene: TRBJ2-7; CDR3nt: TGTGCCAGCTCACATTCCTACGAGCAGTACTTC; CDR3aa: CASSHSYEQYF
abundance: -; v_gene: TRBV2; d_gene: TRBD1; j_gene: TRBJ1-5; CDR3nt: TGTGCCAGCAGTGACCATCCCGGGACAGTCAATCAGCCCCAGCATTTT; CDR3aa: CASSDHPGTVNQPQHF
abundance: once; v_gene: TRBV29-1; d_gene: -; j_gene: TRBJ2-7; CDR3nt: TGCAGCGTTGAAGGTCAACAGGGTTACGAGCAGTACTTC; CDR3aa: CSVEGQQGYEQYF
abundance: -; v_gene: TRBV29-1; d_gene: TRBD1; j_gene: TRBJ2-5; CDR3nt: TGCAGCGTCCGGGACAGGGGGCCTAGAGAGACCCAGTACTTC; CDR3aa: CSVRDRGPRETQYF
abundance: -; v_gene: TRBV20-1; d_gene: -; j_gene: TRBJ2-5; CDR3nt: TGCAGTGCTGCTTTCCCGGAGACCCAGTACTTC; CDR3aa: CSAAFPETQYF
abundance: -; v_gene: TRBV29-1; d_gene: -; j_gene: TRBJ2-5; CDR3nt: TGCAGCGTTGAACGCGACGGAGCACTGGGGGAGACCCAGTACTTC; CDR3aa: CSVERDGALGETQYF
abundance: once; v_gene: TRBV9; d_gene: TRBD2; j_gene: TRBJ2-1; CDR3nt: TGTGCCAGCAGCGTAGGTAGGAGTAGCGGGAGCTCCTACAATGAGCAGTTCTTC; CDR3aa: CASSVGRSSGSSYNEQFF
abundance: -; v_gene: TRBV7-9; d_gene: TRBD1; j_gene: TRBJ1-1; CDR3nt: TGTGCCAGCAGCTTGCAGGGGGGGACTGAAGCTTTCTTT; CDR3aa: CASSLQGGTEAFF
abundance: -; v_gene: TRBV9; d_gene: TRBD2; j_gene: TRBJ2-5; CDR3nt: TGTGCCAGCAGCGTAGGACTAGCGGGAGTTATGGAGACCCAGTACTTC; CDR3aa: CASSVGLAGVMETQYF
abundance: -; v_gene: TRBV19; d_gene: -; j_gene: TRBJ2-3; CDR3nt: TGTGCCAGTAGTATAGGGGGCGCCTCCACGCAGTATTTT; CDR3aa: CASSIGGASTQYF
abundance: -; v_gene: TRBV7-8; d_gene: TRBD1; j_gene: TRBJ1-4; CDR3nt: TGTGCCAGCAGCTTAGGAGGGGGACAGGGAGGTGAAAAACTGTTTTTT; CDR3aa: CASSLGGGQGGEKLFF